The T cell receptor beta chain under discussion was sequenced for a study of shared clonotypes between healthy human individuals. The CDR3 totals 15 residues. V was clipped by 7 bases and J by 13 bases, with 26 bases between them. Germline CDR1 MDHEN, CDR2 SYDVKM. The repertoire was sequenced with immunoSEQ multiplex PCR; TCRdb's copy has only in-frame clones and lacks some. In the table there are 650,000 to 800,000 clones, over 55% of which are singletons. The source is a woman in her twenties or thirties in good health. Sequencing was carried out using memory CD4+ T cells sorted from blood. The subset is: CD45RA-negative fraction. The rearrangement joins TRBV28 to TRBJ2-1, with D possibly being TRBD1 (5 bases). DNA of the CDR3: TGTGCCAGCACCCCCGCGGCGGCAGGGTTGGCGACTCAGTTCTTC. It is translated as CASTPAAAGLATQFF. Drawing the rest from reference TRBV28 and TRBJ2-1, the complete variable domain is DVKVTQSSRYLVKRTGEKVFLECVQDMDHENMFWYRQDPGLGLRLIYFSYDVKMKEKGDIPEGYSVSREKKERFSLILESASTNQTSMYLCASTPAAAGLATQFFGPGTRLTVL.